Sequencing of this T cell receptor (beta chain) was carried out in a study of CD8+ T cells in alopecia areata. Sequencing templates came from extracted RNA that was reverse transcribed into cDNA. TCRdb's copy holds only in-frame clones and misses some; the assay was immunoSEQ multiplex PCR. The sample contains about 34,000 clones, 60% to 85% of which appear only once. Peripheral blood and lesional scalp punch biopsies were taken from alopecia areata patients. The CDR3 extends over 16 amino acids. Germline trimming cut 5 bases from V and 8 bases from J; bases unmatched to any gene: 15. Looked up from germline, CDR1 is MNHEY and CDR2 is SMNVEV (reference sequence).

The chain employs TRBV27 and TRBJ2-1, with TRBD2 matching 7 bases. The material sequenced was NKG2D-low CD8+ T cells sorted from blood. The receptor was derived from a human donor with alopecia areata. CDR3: CASSPFTGGPVDEQFF. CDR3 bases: TGTGCCAGCAGTCCCTTTACGGGAGGCCCGGTCGATGAGCAGTTCTTC.